The next 20 T cell receptor beta chains were all read from a single sample in a study of blood T cell repertoires in COVID-19. The assay was immunoSEQ multiplex PCR, and TCRdb's table has in-frame clones only and misses some. The sample consists of some 65,000 clones, 80% to 90% of them appearing once. The specimen was peripheral blood. These receptors all come from a woman of 80 years or more with active COVID-19.

This clone occurred once. The rearrangement links TRBV5-4 to TRBJ2-7; TRBD2 agrees at 7 bases. The V gene end was trimmed by 4 bases and the J gene end by 2 bases; junction bases not matched to a gene: 3. Per germline, CDR1 SGHNT and CDR2 YYREEE (reference sequence). The CDR3 extends over 13 amino acids. CDR3 sequence reads: CASSRGGTYEQYF. CDR3 sequence (DNA): TGTGCCAGCAGCCGCGGGGGTACCTACGAGCAGTACTTC.

This chain links TRBV5-1 with TRBJ2-1; 10 bases are a match to TRBD2. Germline trimming cut 3 bases from V and 6 bases from J; bases unmatched to any gene: 6. This CDR3 comprises 15 residues. CDR1 and CDR2 (germline): SGHRS, YFSETQ. The CDR3 DNA reads TGCGCCAGCAGCTACCTAGCGGGGGCCTCCAATGAGCAGTTCTTC. Amino acids: CASSYLAGASNEQFF.

The V and J genes are TRBV6-5 and TRBJ1-1; D is undetermined. The CDR3 runs to 14 residues. The V gene lost 6 bases and the J gene lost 4 bases, with 15 bases spanning the gap. The germline V gene has CDR1 MNHEY and CDR2 SVGAGI. The CDR3 coding sequence is TGTGCCAGCAGGACGACGTTCTCTAGCACTGAAGCTTTCTTT. The encoded protein is CASRTTFSSTEAFF.

This chain links TRBV2 with TRBJ1-1; D perhaps matches TRBD1 (5 bases). The germline V gene has CDR1 SNHLY and CDR2 FYNNEI. The CDR3 totals 17 residues. The V and J ends lost 6 bases and 4 bases respectively, with 24 bases between them. The CDR3 here is CASRFYKDSSGGTEAFF. The DNA of the CDR3 is TGTGCCAGCAGGTTCTATAAGGACTCGTCGGGGGGCACTGAAGCTTTCTTT.

The V gene is TRBV6-2 or TRBV6-3, the J gene TRBJ2-7, with D perhaps TRBD2 (5 bases). Between the trimmed V and J ends, which lost 4 bases and 0 bases, there was a span of 10 bases. The CDR3 length is 14 residues. CDR1 is MNHEY and CDR2 is SVGEGT in the germline V gene. The CDR3 sequence is CASSSPRGSYEQYF. In DNA form, the CDR3 reads TGTGCCAGCAGTTCCCCCCGGGGCTCCTACGAGCAGTACTTC.

This clone was seen a single time. The J gene is TRBJ1-4, the V gene TRBV18, with 10 bases lining up with TRBD1. Trimming cost V 3 bases and J 7 bases; bases outside gene matches: 8. Germline CDR1 is KGHSH and CDR2 is LQKENI. The CDR3 has 16 residues. Here the CDR3 DNA reads TGTGCCAGCTCACCCTCGCGACAGGGGGCATTTGAAAAACTGTTTTTT. Protein sequence: CASSPSRQGAFEKLFF.

This clone was recorded once. This chain joins TRBV7-8 and TRBJ2-2, with 14 positions matching TRBD2. This CDR3 has 18 residues. CDR1 is SGHVS, CDR2 FQNEAQ, per germline. The trim removed 5 bases at V and 7 bases at J, leaving 12 bases unmatched. The CDR3 DNA is TGTGCCAGCAGCATTCCGAAGACTAGCGGGGGGGCTATCGGGGAGCTGTTTTTT. It specifies CASSIPKTSGGAIGELFF.

This clone was seen a handful of times. The chain has TRBV5-6 and TRBJ2-1; 9 nucleotides agree with TRBD2. Losses at the gene ends were 2 bases for V and 4 bases for J; bases not matched to a gene: 7. This CDR3 is built from 16 residues. The germline CDR1 and CDR2 sequences are SGHDT and YYEEEE. CDR3 sequence reads: CASSFYAGGIYNEQFF. The CDR3 DNA reads as TGTGCCAGCAGCTTCTATGCGGGGGGGATTTACAATGAGCAGTTCTTC.

This clone has a single count. The genes are TRBV7-9 and TRBJ1-2; D is perhaps TRBD1 (5 bases). This CDR3 spans 16 amino acids. Germline-derived CDR1 and CDR2 are SEHNR and FQNEAQ (reference sequence). Trimming left V 0 bases short and J 0 bases short, with 11 bases between. In nucleotides, the CDR3 is TGTGCCAGCAGCTTAGCGCGCGACAGCCCTAACTATGGCTACACCTTC. Translated: CASSLARDSPNYGYTF.

This sequence joins TRBV19 and TRBJ2-1; D might be TRBD2 (6 bases). V was cut by 6 bases and J by 0 bases, with 6 bases left in between. CDR3 length: 13 residues. Germline loops: CDR1 LNHDA, CDR2 SQIVND (reference sequence). DNA for the CDR3: TGTGCCAGTAGCGGGAGCTCCTACAATGAGCAGTTCTTC. Encoded protein: CASSGSSYNEQFF. Full variable domain (outside the CDR3, taken from reference TRBV19 and TRBJ2-1): DGGITQSPKYLFRKEGQNVTLSCEQNLNHDAMYWYRQDPGQGLRLIYYSQIVNDFQKGDIAEGYSVSREKKESFPLTVTSAQKNPTAFYLCASSGSSYNEQFFGPGTRLTVL.

The chain uses TRBV18 and TRBJ2-3; 8 positions match TRBD1. V lost 1 base and J lost 3; bases outside the gene matches: 3. Germline V gene sequence: CDR1 KGHSH, CDR2 LQKENI. This CDR3 is built from 15 residues. CDR3 DNA: TGTGCCAGCTCACCACGAGGACAGGGAACAGATACGCAGTATTTT. It specifies CASSPRGQGTDTQYF.

V usage is TRBV20-1 and J usage is TRBJ1-2, with unresolved D. The CDR3 covers 11 residues. Germline assignment: CDR1 DFQATT and CDR2 SNEGSKA (reference sequence). As DNA, the CDR3 is TGCAGCCTACCAGGCGTCTATGGCTACACCTTC. Translated, it gives CSLPGVYGYTF.

This chain joins TRBV9 and TRBJ2-1, with TRBD2 identical over 7 bases. Germline V gene sequence: CDR1 SGDLS, CDR2 YYNGEE. This CDR3 contains 15 residues. With V trimmed by 2 bases and J by 0 bases, 2 bases remained unmatched. This chain's CDR3 is CASSVQRGSYNEQFF. The DNA for the CDR3 is TGTGCCAGCAGCGTCCAGCGGGGCTCCTACAATGAGCAGTTCTTC.

The chain links TRBV7-2 to TRBJ2-1, with D possibly matching TRBD2 (6 bases). The germline V gene encodes CDR1 SGHTA and CDR2 FQGNSA. The V and J ends lost 5 bases and 4 bases respectively, with 21 bases between them. The CDR3 is 17 residues long. The CDR3 DNA reads as TGTGCCAGCAGCCGCTTTCATTCGGGGGAATTGTACAATGAGCAGTTCTTC. Protein product: CASSRFHSGELYNEQFF.

The chain carries TRBV7-9 and TRBJ2-3; 7 bases align to TRBD2. Germline loops: CDR1 SEHNR, CDR2 FQNEAQ (reference sequence). The trim removed 5 bases at V and 5 bases at J, leaving 16 bases unmatched. The CDR3 has 17 residues. CDR3: CASSPLPGTKGIDTQYF. CDR3 sequence (DNA): TGTGCCAGCAGCCCGTTGCCCGGGACTAAGGGAATAGATACGCAGTATTTT.

Written as DNA, the CDR3 is TGCGCCAGCAGCCAAGGGCGAGCGGGGGGGCCTTATGGAGTGGATACGCAGTATTTT. Residues: CASSQGRAGGPYGVDTQYF. The chain joins TRBV4-3 to TRBJ2-3, with 10 bases matching TRBD2. The CDR3 consists of 19 residues. Germline-derived CDR1 and CDR2 are LGHNA and YSLEER. V dropped 1 base and J dropped 6; count of bases not matched to a gene: 16.

This clone is a singleton in its sample. DNA of the CDR3: TGTGCCAGCAGTGGGGAACAGGGTTGGAATGAGCAGTTCTTC. Its translation is CASSGEQGWNEQFF. V usage is TRBV2 and J usage is TRBJ2-1; maybe TRBD1 (6 bases). CDR1 is SNHLY and CDR2 is FYNNEI in the germline V gene. Trimming removed 4 bases from V and 7 bases from J, with 14 bases in between. This CDR3 has 14 amino acids.

This clone appeared a single time. The chain carries TRBV15 and TRBJ1-4; unclear D gene. The ends were cut back, 1 base at V and 4 bases at J, with 10 bases in the middle. The germline V gene encodes CDR1 LNHNV and CDR2 YYDKDF (reference sequence). This CDR3 region has 15 residues. The CDR3 DNA reads as TGTGCCACCAGCAGAGGGAGGGCAAGTAATGAAAAACTGTTTTTT. This codes for CATSRGRASNEKLFF.

The V call is TRBV6-5, the J call TRBJ1-5, with TRBD1 matching 7 bases. The CDR3 loop spans 14 amino acids. V shed 0 bases and J 5 bases; nucleotides not matched to a gene: 1. Germline V gene lookup returns CDR1 MNHEY and CDR2 SVGAGI. The DNA of the CDR3 is TGTGCCAGCAGTTACTCTCAGGGGGATCAGCCCCAGCATTTT. Protein product: CASSYSQGDQPQHF.

This clone has only one observation. The chain links TRBV14 to TRBJ2-1; maybe TRBD2 (5 bases). Germline lookup yields CDR1 SGHDN and CDR2 FVKESK. Trimming left V 4 bases short and J 9 bases short, with 13 bases between. The CDR3 loop spans 13 amino acids. The CDR3 DNA reads as TGTGCCAGCAGCCCGAGAACGGGGAGTGAGCAGTTCTTC. Protein product: CASSPRTGSEQFF.